The table lists the clone carrying this TCR beta chain with a count of one. No antigen is known for it. The V gene end was trimmed by 5 bases and the J gene end by 4 bases; junction bases not matched to a gene: 7. Germline CDR1 is MNHEY and CDR2 is SMNVEV (reference sequence). The CDR3 has 15 amino acids. This sample is part of a study of shared clonotypes between healthy human individuals. Study results and limitations: A limitation of the genetic and exposure-history diversity represented arose from few donors. Sequencing of the sorted subsets was shown by rarefaction to be incomplete despite large depth.

Here immunoSEQ multiplex PCR was the method, and the copy in TCRdb shows in-frame clones only, minus some. The data show approximately 640,000 clones, around 91% seen once. This TCR was sampled from a man younger than 35 in good health. Some clones in this sample may be carry-over from other donors' samples. The chain couples TRBV27 to TRBJ2-1, with TRBD1 identical over 8 bases. Source material: memory CD8+ T cells from PBMCs. Stated subset: CD45RO+ cells pooled with CCR7-negative TemRA cells. The CDR3 sequence: CASSPKDRVYNEQFF. The CDR3 region has the DNA TGTGCCAGCAGTCCCAAGGACAGGGTGTACAATGAGCAGTTCTTC.